This TCR beta chain was identified in a study of shared clonotypes between healthy human individuals. Points from the study as a whole: Sampling used blood alone; tissue repertoires probably differ. Rarefaction gave evidence that sorted-subset sequencing remained incomplete despite large depth. Relative to clonotypes present in all four donors, those not shared had lower generation probabilities.

The CDR3 loop spans 14 amino acids. Germline values: CDR1 MGHRA, CDR2 YSYEKL. The V end lost 0 bases, the J end lost 1 base, and 6 bases lay between the germline ends. Turning to this clone: Its antigen is as yet unknown.

Authors' analysis steps: Without quality scores, immunoSEQ junctional reads could not be filtered like full-length reads. The protocol was immunoSEQ multiplex PCR, while the TCRdb copy is restricted to in-frame clones and leaves out a portion. V and J calls plus clone size are reproduced from that table; the DNA served to infer D and trimming. The sample consists of 2.5 million or so clones, 90% to 95% of them appearing once. What was sequenced was naive CD4+ T cells sorted from blood. The subset: CD45RA+ positively selected. The rearrangement uses TRBV4-1 and TRBJ1-1; D unresolved. This receptor was identified in a man younger than 35 in good health. CDR3 sequence reads: CASSQDPKNTEAFF. The CDR3 coding sequence is TGCGCCAGCAGCCAAGATCCCAAGAACACTGAAGCTTTCTTT.